The 5 T cell receptor beta chains reported below all come from one sample, sequenced in a study of blood T cells in healthy people across ages. The authors ran a second PCR of about 7 to 12 cycles using a sample-barcoded 5' primer and a J-beta primer mix. TCRdb reanalysed the 5' RACE reads using MiXCR and keeps one entry per CDR3 protein. The profile shows roughly 680,000 distinct CDR3 sequences, about 21% of them singletons. Sequencing was done on a sample of blood. The receptors here all came from a man between 70 and 80 years old in good health.

In its sample, this clonotype was seen a few times. The V gene is TRBV5-1, the J gene TRBJ2-5, with 7 bases lining up with TRBD1. Looked up from germline, CDR1 is SGHRS and CDR2 is YFSETQ. This CDR3 comprises 14 residues. Losses at the gene ends were 3 bases for V and 5 bases for J; bases not matched to a gene: 7. This CDR3 is CASSSTGIGETQYF. The CDR3 DNA follows: TGCGCCAGCAGCTCGACAGGGATCGGGGAGACCCAGTACTTC.

This clonotype has only a few counts. The genes are TRBV20-1 and TRBJ2-7; D remains unclear. The CDR3 spans 13 residues. Between the trimmed V and J ends, which lost 5 bases and 7 bases, there was a span of 18 bases. Germline V gives CDR1 DFQATT, CDR2 SNEGSKA (reference sequence). DNA of the CDR3: TGCAGTGCTCAGCACCCCGAGATTTTTGAGCAGTACTTC. This translates into CSAQHPEIFEQYF.

This chain connects TRBV6-2 or TRBV6-3 to TRBJ2-2; 7 bases match TRBD1. The junction had 13 bases not matched to a gene; V was cut back by 10 bases and J by 5 bases. The CDR3 spans 15 residues. Per the germline V gene, CDR1 is MNHEY and CDR2 is SVGEGT. The CDR3 reads CAIKPRGRQTGELFF. CDR3 bases: TGTGCCATCAAACCAAGGGGGCGGCAGACCGGGGAGCTGTTTTTT.

The sample holds a few counts of this clonotype. The rearrangement uses TRBV6-5 and TRBJ2-7; the match to TRBD2 covers 7 bases. The CDR3 runs 14 residues. Germline lookup yields CDR1 MNHEY and CDR2 SVGAGI. J gave up 4 bases and V 1 base, and 4 bases lay outside the gene matches. CDR3 DNA: TGTGCCAGCAGTTACTTGAGCGGGATGTACGAGCAGTACTTC. Translating gives CASSYLSGMYEQYF.

A single count supports this clonotype. One end of the junction is discordant with germline, which a read error may explain. This chain joins TRBV20-1 and TRBJ2-3; possibly TRBD1 for D (7 bases). This CDR3 is built from 15 residues. Per the germline V gene, CDR1 is DFQATT and CDR2 is SNEGSKA (reference sequence). The CDR3 protein is CSARDQGGPTDTQYF. The CDR3 DNA sequence: TGCAGTGCCAGAGATCAGGGGGGCCCCACAGATACGCAGTATTTT.